This T cell receptor beta chain was recorded in a study of cytomegalovirus exposure and HLA in healthy donors. Broader study findings: In terms of immune exposure information, only CMV serostatus was available.

A multiplex PCR was run with 60 Vbeta primers and 13 Jbeta primers. TCRdb's copy holds only in-frame clones and misses some; the assay was immunoSEQ multiplex PCR. The profile shows around 92,000 clones, around 76% of them singletons. As for this clone: Its antigen is currently unknown.

Sequencing was done on a sample of PBMCs. This receptor was taken from a human donor in good health.

The CDR3 region has the DNA TGTGCCAGCAGTTACCGGACACCTTATAATTCACCCCTCCACTTT. It specifies CASSYRTPYNSPLHF. The gene calls are TRBV6-5 and TRBJ1-6, with a weak D call TRBD1 (5 bases). The germline V gene has CDR1 MNHEY and CDR2 SVGAGI. Trimming left V 2 bases short and J 4 bases short, with 9 bases between. This CDR3 comprises 15 residues.